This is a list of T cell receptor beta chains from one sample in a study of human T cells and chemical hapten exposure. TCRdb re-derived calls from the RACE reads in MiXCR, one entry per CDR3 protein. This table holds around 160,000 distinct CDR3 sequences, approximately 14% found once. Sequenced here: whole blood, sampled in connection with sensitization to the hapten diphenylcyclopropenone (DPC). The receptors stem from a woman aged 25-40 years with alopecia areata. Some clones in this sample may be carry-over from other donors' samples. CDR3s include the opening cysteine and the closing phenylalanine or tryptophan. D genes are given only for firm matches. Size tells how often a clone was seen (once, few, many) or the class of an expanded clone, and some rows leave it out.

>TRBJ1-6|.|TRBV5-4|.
CASSLPGDSLTSLHF
TGTGCCAGCAGCTTGCCCGGCGACAGTCTAACTTCCCTCCACTTT
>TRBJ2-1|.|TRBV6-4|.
CASSPERGGYNEQFF
TGTGCCAGCAGTCCCGAGAGGGGCGGATACAATGAGCAGTTCTTC
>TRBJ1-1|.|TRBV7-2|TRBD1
CASSPPRQGLVNTEAFF
TGTGCCAGCAGCCCTCCTCGACAGGGCCTGGTGAACACTGAAGCTTTCTTT
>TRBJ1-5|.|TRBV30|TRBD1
CAWEDRWFRTQHF
TGTGCCTGGGAGGACAGGTGGTTTAGGACCCAGCATTTT
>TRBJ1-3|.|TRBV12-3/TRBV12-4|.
CASSPGALENTIYF
TGTGCCAGCAGTCCGGGGGCCCTCGAAAACACCATATATTTT
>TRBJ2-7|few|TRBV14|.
CASSLIGGSEQYF
TGTGCCAGCAGCTTAATAGGCGGTTCCGAGCAGTACTTC
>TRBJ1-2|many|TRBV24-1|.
CATSAPSTNYGYTF
TGTGCCACCAGTGCCCCGAGTACTAACTATGGCTACACCTTC
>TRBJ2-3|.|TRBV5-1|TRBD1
CASSVGQGDTQYF
TGCGCCAGCAGCGTGGGACAGGGGGATACGCAGTATTTT
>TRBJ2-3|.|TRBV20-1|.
CSTPHRSRTDTQYF
TGCAGTACCCCTCACAGGAGCCGCACAGATACGCAGTATTTT
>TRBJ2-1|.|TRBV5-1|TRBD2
CASSLSVSSGGYNEQFF
TGCGCCAGCAGCTTGTCGGTGTCTAGCGGGGGCTACAATGAGCAGTTCTTC
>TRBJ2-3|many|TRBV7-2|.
CASSSYTDTQYF
TGTGCCAGCAGCTCTTACACAGATACGCAGTATTTT
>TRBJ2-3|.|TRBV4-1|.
CASSQDGSRTPTDTQYF
TGCGCCAGCAGCCAAGACGGGTCTCGGACCCCCACAGATACGCAGTATTTT
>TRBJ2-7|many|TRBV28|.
CASSPRGVPSYEQYF
TGTGCCAGCAGTCCGAGGGGCGTCCCCTCCTACGAGCAGTACTTC
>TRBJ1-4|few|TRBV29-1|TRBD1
CSVAGTGGGTNEKLFF
TGCAGCGTGGCCGGGACAGGGGGAGGAACTAATGAAAAACTGTTTTTT
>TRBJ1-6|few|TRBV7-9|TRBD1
CASEQGVGSPLHF
TGTGCCAGCGAACAGGGGGTTGGTTCACCCCTCCACTTT
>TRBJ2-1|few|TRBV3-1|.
CASSRSRITDNEQFF
TGTGCCAGCAGCCGGAGCAGAATTACCGACAATGAGCAGTTCTTC
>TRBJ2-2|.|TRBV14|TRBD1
CASSYGQVLTGELFF
TGTGCCAGCAGCTACGGACAGGTACTCACCGGGGAGCTGTTTTTT
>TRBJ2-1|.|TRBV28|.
CASSSGAKDEQFF
TGTGCCAGCAGTTCCGGGGCTAAGGATGAGCAGTTCTTC
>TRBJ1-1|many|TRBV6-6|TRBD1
CAIKTQGGANTEAFF
TGTGCCATCAAGACCCAGGGGGGCGCGAACACTGAAGCTTTCTTT
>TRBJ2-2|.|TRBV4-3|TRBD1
CASSPASGTGFTGELFF
TGCGCCAGCAGCCCGGCCTCCGGGACAGGGTTCACCGGGGAGCTGTTTTTT
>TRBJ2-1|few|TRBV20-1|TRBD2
CSARDRLAGALASYNEQFF
TGCAGTGCTAGAGATCGCCTAGCGGGAGCTCTCGCGTCCTACAATGAGCAGTTCTTC
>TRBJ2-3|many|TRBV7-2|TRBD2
CASSLVGGLSGRDTQYF
TGTGCCAGCAGCTTGGTTGGAGGGTTGAGCGGGAGGGATACGCAGTATTTT
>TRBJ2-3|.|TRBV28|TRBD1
CASSFGTGRHTQYF
TGTGCCAGCAGTTTTGGGACAGGGAGGCATACGCAGTATTTT
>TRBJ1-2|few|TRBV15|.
CATSILQGRDYGYTF
TGTGCCACCAGCATTCTCCAGGGAAGAGACTATGGCTACACCTTC
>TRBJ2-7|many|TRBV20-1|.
CSARDIGKTYEQYF
TGCAGTGCTAGAGATATCGGCAAGACGTACGAGCAGTACTTC
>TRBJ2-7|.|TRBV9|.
CASSVEPHYEQYF
TGTGCCAGCAGCGTAGAACCCCACTACGAGCAGTACTTC
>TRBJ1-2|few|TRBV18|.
CASSPPSTNYGYTF
TGTGCCAGCTCACCACCCTCGACTAACTATGGCTACACCTTC
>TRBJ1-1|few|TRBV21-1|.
CASSLRDRFIEAFF
TGTGCCAGCAGCCTCCGGGACAGGTTTATCGAAGCTTTCTTT
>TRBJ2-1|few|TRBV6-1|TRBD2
CATGKRERNEQFF
TGTGCCACGGGCAAGCGGGAGAGGAATGAGCAGTTCTTC
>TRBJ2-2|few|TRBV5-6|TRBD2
CASGLAGAIGELFF
TGTGCCAGCGGGCTAGCGGGAGCCATCGGGGAGCTGTTTTTT
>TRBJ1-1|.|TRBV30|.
CAWSVFRMNTEAFF
TGTGCCTGGAGTGTATTCAGGATGAACACTGAAGCTTTCTTT
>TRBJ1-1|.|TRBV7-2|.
CASSLGAGNFYEAFF
TGTGCCAGCAGTCTTGGGGCAGGCAACTTTTATGAAGCTTTCTTT
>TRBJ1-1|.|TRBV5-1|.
CASSLEGVENTEAFF
TGCGCCAGCAGCTTGGAAGGGGTGGAGAACACTGAAGCTTTCTTT
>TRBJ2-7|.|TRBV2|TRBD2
CASSGTSGRGGSYEQYF
TGTGCCAGCAGTGGGACTAGCGGGAGAGGGGGCTCCTACGAGCAGTACTTC
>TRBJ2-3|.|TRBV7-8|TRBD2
CASSFSSGRDTQYF
TGTGCCAGCAGCTTCTCTAGCGGGAGAGATACGCAGTATTTT
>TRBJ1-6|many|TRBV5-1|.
CASRLHTGAGLTLHF
TGCGCCAGCAGATTACATACCGGGGCCGGTCTGACCCTCCACTTT
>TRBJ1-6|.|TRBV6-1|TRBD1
CASRSTGVNSPFHF
TGTGCCAGCAGATCAACAGGGGTGAATTCACCCTTCCACTTT
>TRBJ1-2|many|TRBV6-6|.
CASSYSRGPNYGYTF
TGTGCCAGCAGTTACTCACGGGGCCCTAACTATGGCTACACCTTC
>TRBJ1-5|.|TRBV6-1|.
CASSVEGRQPQHF
TGTGCCAGCAGTGTTGAGGGGCGGCAGCCCCAGCATTTT
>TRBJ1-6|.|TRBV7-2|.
CASSTQQGFTYNSPLHF
TGTGCCAGCAGCACCCAACAGGGCTTCACCTATAATTCACCCCTCCACTTT
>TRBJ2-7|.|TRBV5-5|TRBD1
CASSRTGLYEQYF
TGTGCCAGCAGCCGGACAGGCCTGTACGAGCAGTACTTC
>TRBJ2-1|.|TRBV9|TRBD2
CASSVSGGVSYNEQFF
TGTGCCAGCAGCGTTAGCGGGGGAGTCTCCTACAATGAGCAGTTCTTC
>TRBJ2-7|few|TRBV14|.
CASSQVGQWYEQYF
TGTGCCAGCAGCCAAGTCGGACAGTGGTACGAGCAGTACTTC
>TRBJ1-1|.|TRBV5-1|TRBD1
CASSLMTGLNTEAFF
TGCGCCAGCAGCTTAATGACAGGGTTGAACACTGAAGCTTTCTTT
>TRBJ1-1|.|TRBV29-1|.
CSVGQGTEAFF
TGCAGCGTAGGGCAGGGTACTGAAGCTTTCTTT
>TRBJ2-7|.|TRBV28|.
CASSLRVTYEQYF
TGTGCCAGCAGCTTGCGGGTCACCTACGAGCAGTACTTC
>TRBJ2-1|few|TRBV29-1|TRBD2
CSVGIAGGNEQFF
TGCAGCGTTGGAATTGCGGGGGGCAATGAGCAGTTCTTC